This is a list of T cell receptor beta chains from one sample in a study of CD8 T cells in Susac syndrome. TCRdb re-called the immunoSEQ multiplex PCR reads with MiXCR, one entry per CDR3 protein. The data hold 180,000 or so distinct CDR3 sequences, with around 94% observed a single time. The sequenced sample was CD4+ T cells from PBMCs. Source of these receptors: a human donor in good health. CDR3s include the opening cysteine and the closing phenylalanine or tryptophan. The D gene is left open where the match is weak. The size entry is marked missing in some rows and otherwise reads once, few, many or a size class.

TRBJ1-2,-,-,TRBV7-2,17,CASSPPGRGQGGYGYTF,TGTGCCAGCAGCCCCCCCGGTCGTGGGCAGGGTGGTTATGGCTACACCTTC
TRBJ2-1,-,-,TRBV29-1,16,CSVEGRETGWYNEQFF,TGCAGCGTTGAAGGGAGGGAGACAGGGTGGTACAATGAGCAGTTCTTC
TRBJ2-7,-,-,TRBV6-5,12,CASRPQVGEQYF,TGTGCCAGCAGGCCACAGGTGGGGGAGCAGTACTTC
TRBJ2-3,-,-,TRBV6-2/TRBV6-3,12,CASSLQADTQYF,TGTGCCAGCAGCCTACAGGCAGATACGCAGTATTTT
TRBJ2-7,-,once,TRBV4-3,14,CASSPEGRDGEQYF,TGCGCCAGCAGCCCGGAAGGGCGTGATGGGGAGCAGTACTTC
TRBJ1-5,-,few,TRBV20-1,13,CSAKDSSNQPQHF,TGCAGTGCTAAGGACAGTAGCAATCAGCCCCAGCATTTT
TRBJ2-3,-,-,TRBV7-2,13,CASSLFALDTQYF,TGTGCCAGCAGCTTATTTGCGTTAGATACGCAGTATTTT
TRBJ2-3,-,-,TRBV5-1,16,CASSPGGVRSTDTQYF,TGCGCCAGCAGCCCGGGTGGGGTCAGGAGCACAGATACGCAGTATTTT
TRBJ2-5,-,-,TRBV5-4,13,CAITPGQQETQYF,TGTGCCATTACACCGGGGCAGCAAGAGACCCAGTACTTC
TRBJ1-1,-,-,TRBV7-9,14,CASSQPQANTEAFF,TGTGCCAGCAGCCAGCCACAGGCGAACACTGAAGCTTTCTTT
TRBJ1-5,-,-,TRBV28,13,CASDPGPDQPQHF,TGTGCCAGCGATCCGGGACCGGATCAGCCCCAGCATTTT
TRBJ1-2,-,-,TRBV29-1,13,CSVAGGANYGYTF,TGCAGCGTTGCCGGGGGCGCTAACTATGGCTACACCTTC
TRBJ1-4,-,-,TRBV6-5,16,CASSYSRRSTNEKLFF,TGTGCCAGCAGTTACTCCCGCAGATCAACTAATGAAAAACTGTTTTTT
TRBJ1-5,-,-,TRBV12-3/TRBV12-4,15,CASSLMGRSNQPQHF,TGTGCCAGCAGTCTCATGGGACGGTCAAATCAGCCCCAGCATTTT
TRBJ1-2,-,once,TRBV28,14,CASSIQEAIYGYTF,TGTGCCAGCAGTATACAGGAGGCGATCTATGGCTACACCTTC
TRBJ2-7,TRBD1,-,TRBV24-1,17,CATSEPTRGRASYEQYF,TGTGCCACCAGTGAACCTACGAGGGGGCGAGCCTCCTACGAGCAGTACTTC
TRBJ2-5,-,-,TRBV7-2,14,CASSAMIRGGTQYF,TGTGCCAGCAGCGCCATGATTCGCGGAGGGACCCAGTACTTC
TRBJ1-6,TRBD1,-,TRBV3-1,15,CASSRRQGGDSPLHF,TGTGCCAGCAGCCGACGACAGGGTGGAGATTCACCCCTCCACTTT
TRBJ2-3,TRBD2,-,TRBV29-1,15,CSAGGGGRATDTQYF,TGCAGCGCCGGGGGGGGTGGCAGGGCCACAGATACGCAGTATTTT
TRBJ2-7,-,-,TRBV20-1,16,CSARDLRGTSSYEQYF,TGCAGTGCTAGAGACTTGAGGGGGACCTCCTCCTACGAGCAGTACTTC
TRBJ1-6,-,-,TRBV14,13,CASSTDLNSPLHF,TGTGCCAGCAGCACTGACCTTAATTCACCCCTCCACTTT
TRBJ2-7,-,-,TRBV6-5,15,CASSRSGARSYEQYF,TGTGCCAGCAGCAGGTCGGGGGCTCGGTCCTACGAGCAGTACTTC
TRBJ2-3,-,-,TRBV20-1,13,CSALGPFTDTQYF,TGCAGTGCTCTGGGGCCCTTCACAGATACGCAGTATTTT
TRBJ1-2,-,-,TRBV11-2,12,CASSFSGRPYTF,TGTGCCAGCAGCTTTTCGGGGCGACCATACACCTTC
TRBJ1-5,-,-,TRBV20-1,13,CSARESGNQPQHF,TGCAGTGCTAGAGAGTCTGGGAATCAGCCCCAGCATTTT
TRBJ2-1,-,-,TRBV20-1,10,CSARIDEQFF,TGCAGTGCTAGGATTGATGAGCAGTTCTTC
TRBJ1-6,-,-,TRBV6-1,16,CASSGGGPGIGSPLHF,TGTGCCAGCAGTGGAGGGGGTCCGGGAATCGGGTCACCCCTCCACTTT
TRBJ1-1,-,-,TRBV29-1,15,CSVEAGSNMNTEAFF,TGCAGCGTTGAGGCGGGGAGCAACATGAACACTGAAGCTTTCTTT
TRBJ2-1,-,few,TRBV27,14,CASSLSGGRNEQFF,TGTGCCAGCAGCCTTTCCGGGGGGCGGAATGAGCAGTTCTTC
TRBJ2-1,TRBD2,-,TRBV9,15,CASSAAGGAYNEQFF,TGTGCCAGCAGCGCCGCTGGGGGGGCCTACAATGAGCAGTTCTTC
TRBJ2-3,-,-,TRBV7-7,14,CASSRGGGSDTQYF,TGTGCTAGCAGCAGAGGGGGAGGTTCGGATACGCAGTATTTT
TRBJ1-2,TRBD1,-,TRBV4-1,16,CASSQPRTGSGDGYTF,TGCGCCAGCAGCCAACCTCGGACAGGGTCGGGCGATGGCTACACCTTC
TRBJ2-1,-,-,TRBV19,13,CASSIEGAEGQFF,TGTGCCAGTAGTATAGAGGGGGCAGAGGGGCAGTTCTTC
TRBJ2-5,-,-,TRBV23-1,21,CASSQSPLSRGRREKAETQYF,TGCGCCAGCAGTCAATCCCCTCTCTCTCGGGGGCGAAGGGAGAAGGCAGAGACCCAGTACTTC
TRBJ2-2,-,-,TRBV25-1,13,CASSDEVTGELFF,TGTGCCAGCAGTGATGAGGTGACCGGGGAGCTGTTTTTT
TRBJ1-2,TRBD1,-,TRBV12-3/TRBV12-4,14,CASSLFGTGTGYTF,TGTGCCAGCAGTTTATTCGGGACAGGGACAGGCTACACCTTC
TRBJ2-5,TRBD1,-,TRBV7-2,15,CASSLGQGAYETQYF,TGTGCCAGCAGCTTGGGACAGGGGGCTTACGAGACCCAGTACTTC
TRBJ2-7,-,-,TRBV4-1,15,CASSRVAGNDYEQYF,TGCGCCAGCAGCAGGGTGGCAGGGAATGACTACGAGCAGTACTTC
TRBJ2-3,TRBD2,once,TRBV18,14,CASSPSGGEDTQYF,TGTGCCAGCTCCCCGAGTGGGGGGGAAGATACGCAGTATTTT
TRBJ2-7,-,-,TRBV7-9,12,CASSSAGYEQYF,TGTGCCAGCAGCTCCGCTGGCTACGAGCAGTACTTC
TRBJ2-7,-,-,TRBV29-1,14,CSVRSASSSYEQYF,TGCAGCGTTAGGAGTGCCTCCTCCTCCTACGAGCAGTACTTC
TRBJ1-2,-,once,TRBV2,14,CARRPRSDNYGYTF,TGTGCCAGGAGGCCGCGCTCTGATAACTATGGCTACACCTTC
TRBJ1-2,-,-,TRBV20-1,11,CRASGADGYTF,TGCAGGGCCTCGGGGGCGGATGGCTACACCTTC
TRBJ1-2,-,-,TRBV20-1,15,CSARDWAGSGYGYTF,TGCAGTGCTAGAGATTGGGCAGGGTCCGGCTATGGCTACACCTTC
TRBJ1-4,-,-,TRBV20-1,13,CSAREVIGEKLFF,TGCAGTGCTAGAGAGGTGATTGGGGAAAAACTGTTTTTT
TRBJ1-5,-,-,TRBV20-1,14,CSAIPMTADQPQHF,TGCAGTGCTATCCCGATGACAGCAGATCAGCCCCAGCATTTT
TRBJ2-7,TRBD1,-,TRBV9,16,CASSVGGHRGFDEQYF,TGTGCCAGCAGCGTAGGCGGTCACAGGGGTTTCGACGAGCAGTACTTC
TRBJ2-1,-,once,TRBV5-1,17,CASSLASLGSSYNEQFF,TGCGCCAGCAGCTTGGCCAGTCTCGGGAGCTCCTACAATGAGCAGTTCTTC
TRBJ1-1,-,-,TRBV20-1,15,CSASPLAGYNTEAFF,TGCAGTGCTAGCCCCCTTGCGGGATATAACACTGAAGCTTTCTTT
TRBJ2-7,-,-,TRBV7-2,13,CASSPNRGGEQYF,TGTGCCAGCAGCCCGAATAGAGGGGGCGAGCAGTACTTC
TRBJ1-1,-,once,TRBV18,14,CASSPVELNTEAFF,TGTGCCAGCTCACCAGTGGAGCTGAACACTGAAGCTTTCTTT
TRBJ2-3,TRBD1,-,TRBV12-3/TRBV12-4,14,CASKGDRVSDTQYF,TGTGCCAGCAAGGGGGACAGGGTTTCCGATACGCAGTATTTT
TRBJ2-3,-,-,TRBV4-3,15,CASSQEVGRTDTQYF,TGCGCCAGCAGCCAAGAAGTTGGCAGGACAGATACGCAGTATTTT